These 21 T cell receptor beta chains originate from one sample sequenced in a study of T cell repertoires in cytomegalovirus infection. TCRdb re-called the reads with MiXCR, one entry per CDR3 protein. The table lists about 150,000 distinct CDR3 sequences, approximately 17% of them singletons, with about 17% in the top ten. Sequenced material: CD8+ T cells from PBMCs. These receptors originate from a human donor in good health (CMV status not recorded). Some clones in this sample may be carry-over from other donors' samples.

The V and J genes are TRBV4-3 and TRBJ1-6, with no clear D. Deletions cut 1 base from V and 5 bases from J, with 12 bases between. The length of the CDR3 is 16 residues. Germline-derived CDR1 and CDR2 are LGHNA and YSLEER. CDR3: CASSQGAPRDNSPLHF. In nucleotides, the CDR3 is TGCGCCAGCAGCCAAGGGGCCCCACGGGATAATTCACCCCTCCACTTT.

The rearrangement joins TRBV20-1 to TRBJ1-2; 8 bases fit TRBD1. Trimming took 1 base from V and 9 from J; bases not matched to a gene: 16. From germline, CDR1 is DFQATT and CDR2 SNEGSKA (reference sequence). The CDR3 loop spans 16 amino acids. CDR3 amino acids: CSARGGQERGPNRYTF. The CDR3 DNA sequence: TGCAGTGCTAGAGGGGGACAGGAGAGGGGCCCTAATCGCTACACCTTC.

The chain employs TRBV7-9 and TRBJ2-7; 11 bases agree with TRBD2. J gave up 3 bases and V 4 bases, and 5 bases lay outside the gene matches. Germline CDR1 reads SEHNR; CDR2 reads FQNEAQ (reference sequence). The CDR3 spans 15 residues. Here the CDR3 DNA reads TGTGCCAGCAGCTCCGGGACTAGCGGACGCTACGAGCAGTACTTC. Translating gives CASSSGTSGRYEQYF.

The chain couples TRBV6-2 or TRBV6-3 to TRBJ1-5, with 8 bases fitting TRBD1. The CDR3 runs to 16 residues. Unmatched junction bases numbered 14, after V lost 7 bases and J lost 6 bases. Looked up from germline, CDR1 is MNHEY and CDR2 is SVGEGT. DNA of the CDR3: TGTGCCAGCAAACCGGACAGGGAGTGGTCCGGTCAGCCCCAGCATTTT. This codes for CASKPDREWSGQPQHF.

This clonotype was seen only a few times. This chain links TRBV7-2 with TRBJ2-4; TRBD1 matches at 7 bases. Germline CDR1 reads SGHTA; CDR2 reads FQGNSA. The ends lost 2 bases at V and 0 bases at J; junction bases unmatched: 10. The CDR3 runs to 18 residues. This CDR3 is CASSLNGQAKLAKNIQYF. The CDR3 DNA follows: TGTGCCAGCAGCTTAAATGGACAGGCCAAACTAGCCAAAAACATTCAGTACTTC.

CDR3 region: CASSVGRQPQHF. Written as DNA, the CDR3 is TGTGCCAGCAGTGTAGGGCGCCAGCCCCAGCATTTT. The chain uses TRBV6-2 or TRBV6-3 and TRBJ1-5; no firm D call. With 5 bases removed from V and 7 bases from J, the gap between germline ends came to 9 bases. CDR1 and CDR2 (germline): MNHEY, SVGEGT. CDR3 size: 12 residues.

This clonotype was counted only a few times. This sequence joins TRBV4-2 and TRBJ2-7, with D possibly being TRBD1 or TRBD2 (5 bases each). The ends were cut back, 0 bases at V and 3 bases at J, with 12 bases in the middle. Germline V gives CDR1 LGHNA, CDR2 YNFKEQ. The CDR3 length is 15 residues. The CDR3: CASSQDWAGSYEQYF. The CDR3 nucleotides are TGTGCCAGCAGCCAAGATTGGGCAGGGAGCTACGAGCAGTACTTC.

V is TRBV7-9 and J is TRBJ1-1; 7 bases line up with TRBD1. Germline CDR1 SEHNR, CDR2 FQNEAQ (reference sequence). The V segment lost 6 bases and the J segment 11 bases; nucleotides outside the gene matches: 15. The CDR3 spans 14 residues. The CDR3 sequence: CASSIDRVEVEAFF. For the CDR3, the DNA is TGTGCCAGCAGTATCGACAGGGTGGAGGTCGAGGCTTTCTTT.

This clonotype showed up just a few times. The CDR3 bases are TGTGCCAGCAGCTTAGGGGAATTAGCGGACGGATACTCCTACAATGAGCAGTTCTTC. Its translation is CASSLGELADGYSYNEQFF. This chain joins TRBV7-6 and TRBJ2-1, with D tentatively TRBD2 (6 bases). Germline CDR1 is SGHVS and CDR2 is FNYEAQ. This CDR3 has 19 residues. Deletions cut 1 base from V and 0 bases from J, with 19 bases between. Filled out from reference TRBV7-6 and TRBJ2-1, the complete variable domain reads GAGVSQSPRYKVTKRGQDVALRCDPISGHVSLYWYRQALGQGPEFLTYFNYEAQQDKSGLPNDRFSAERPEGSISTLTIQRTEQRDSAMYRCASSLGELADGYSYNEQFFGPGTRLTVL.

The table lists this clonotype with a few counts. This chain uses TRBV12-3 or TRBV12-4 with TRBJ2-2; TRBD2 aligns across 11 bases. The CDR3 extends over 16 amino acids. Trimming removed 2 bases from V and 3 bases from J; junction bases left unmatched: 2. As DNA, the CDR3 is TGTGCCAGCAGTTTAACTAGCGGGAGCTACACCGGGGAGCTGTTTTTT. Translating gives CASSLTSGSYTGELFF.

Only a few counts were recorded for this clonotype. The CDR3 nucleotides are TGTGCCAGCAGCTCCGGAGGTGCCGGGGAGCTGTTTTTT. This gives the protein CASSSGGAGELFF. This rearrangement joins TRBV7-9 to TRBJ2-2, with a weak D call TRBD2 (5 bases). Trimming cost V 4 bases and J 6 bases, with 9 bases left between them. CDR1 and CDR2 (germline): SEHNR, FQNEAQ (reference sequence). The CDR3 contains 13 residues. The full variable domain, in which reference TRBV7-9 and TRBJ2-2 provide the parts outside the CDR3, is DTGVSQNPRHKITKRGQNVTFRCDPISEHNRLYWYRQTLGQGPEFLTYFQNEAQLEKSRLLSDRFSAERPKGSFSTLEIQRTEQGDSAMYLCASSSGGAGELFFGEGSRLTVL.

This CDR3 is CASRGDRGLRNEQFF. CDR3 nucleotide sequence: TGTGCCAGCAGGGGGGACAGGGGGCTGAGGAATGAGCAGTTCTTC. The chain employs TRBV28 and TRBJ2-1; 12 bases match TRBD1. This CDR3 comprises 15 residues. J gave up 7 bases and V 6 bases, and 7 bases lay outside the gene matches. In germline, CDR1 is MDHEN, CDR2 SYDVKM. Supplemented by reference TRBV28 and TRBJ2-1, the full variable domain reads DVKVTQSSRYLVKRTGEKVFLECVQDMDHENMFWYRQDPGLGLRLIYFSYDVKMKEKGDIPEGYSVSREKKERFSLILESASTNQTSMYLCASRGDRGLRNEQFFGPGTRLTVL.

This clonotype was observed a few times. The chain joins TRBV7-2 to TRBJ2-3, with 7 bases identical to TRBD2. V shed 5 bases and J 0 bases; nucleotides not matched to a gene: 11. This CDR3 region has 17 residues. Germline values: CDR1 SGHTA, CDR2 FQGNSA. The CDR3 is CASSRIAGQASTDTQYF. The CDR3 DNA reads TGTGCCAGCAGCCGTATAGCGGGCCAAGCGAGCACAGATACGCAGTATTTT.

This clonotype was counted a few times. V usage is TRBV7-8 and J usage is TRBJ2-1; D possibly corresponds to TRBD2 (6 bases). V was cut by 5 bases and J by 8 bases, with 16 bases left in between. CDR3 length: 14 amino acids. From germline, CDR1 is SGHVS and CDR2 FQNEAQ. The CDR3 DNA reads as TGTGCCAGCAGCCTGGGACTCTCCGTCTATGAGCAGTTCTTC. Protein product: CASSLGLSVYEQFF.

The V gene is TRBV28, the J gene TRBJ2-3, with D possibly TRBD2 on 6 matching bases. Germline loops: CDR1 MDHEN, CDR2 SYDVKM. The CDR3 has 15 amino acids. Trimming cost V 8 bases and J 5 bases, with 20 bases left between them. The DNA for the CDR3 is TGTGCCAGCCTGGGAGGCAGCATCTCGATAGATACGCAGTATTTT. Its translation is CASLGGSISIDTQYF.

The chain is built from TRBV7-6 and TRBJ2-7; D is possibly TRBD2 (5 bases). Germline CDR1 and CDR2: SGHVS and FNYEAQ. The CDR3 extends over 14 amino acids. Trimming stripped 5 bases from V and 3 bases from J, with 14 bases between. Here the CDR3 reads CASSRTGEGYEQYF. The CDR3 DNA is TGTGCCAGCAGCCGTACTGGCGAGGGCTACGAGCAGTACTTC.

This clonotype was picked up a small number of times. This chain joins TRBV19 and TRBJ2-1; no reliable D call. From germline, CDR1 is LNHDA and CDR2 SQIVND (reference sequence). The V and J ends lost 3 bases and 4 bases respectively, with 7 bases between them. This CDR3 has 13 amino acids. In DNA, the CDR3 is TGTGCCAGTAGTATCGTGGCTTACAATGAGCAGTTCTTC. Amino acid sequence: CASSIVAYNEQFF.

This clonotype has a handful of counts. CDR3 residues: CASSLQAENTEAFF. CDR3 nucleotides: TGTGCCAGCAGTCTTCAGGCTGAGAACACTGAAGCTTTCTTT. The chain recombines TRBV7-2 with TRBJ1-1; D unclear. The CDR3 spans 14 residues. Trimming removed 6 bases at V and 1 base at J, with 12 bases between. Germline assignment: CDR1 SGHTA and CDR2 FQGNSA.

This clonotype was seen just once. The V call is TRBV28, the J call TRBJ2-3; possibly TRBD1 or TRBD2 for D (5 bases each). This CDR3 contains 19 residues. Germline V lookup: CDR1 MDHEN, CDR2 SYDVKM. The V end lost 9 bases, the J end lost 2 bases, and 30 bases lay between the germline ends. In DNA form, the CDR3 reads TGTGCCAGTCTGCGCCCCTTCGCCAGCGGACACCGTTCCACAGATACGCAGTATTTT. Its translation is CASLRPFASGHRSTDTQYF.

The table lists this clonotype with a few counts. The genes are TRBV7-8 and TRBJ2-4; perhaps TRBD2 as D (6 bases). There are 13 residues in the CDR3. The V and J ends lost 5 bases and 8 bases respectively, with 13 bases between them. Germline values: CDR1 SGHVS, CDR2 FQNEAQ. The CDR3 nucleotides are TGTGCCAGCAGCACACGGGACTTTGACATTCAGTACTTC. This encodes CASSTRDFDIQYF. The variable domain in full, with the rest retrieved from reference TRBV7-8 and TRBJ2-4, is GAGVSQSPRYKVAKRGQDVALRCDPISGHVSLFWYQQALGQGPEFLTYFQNEAQLDKSGLPSDRFFAERPEGSVSTLKIQRTQQEDSAVYLCASSTRDFDIQYFGAGTRLSVL.

The chain links TRBV12-3 or TRBV12-4 to TRBJ1-2; perhaps TRBD1 as D (5 bases). The CDR3 loop spans 14 amino acids. Trimming left V 2 bases short and J 3 bases short, with 10 bases between. CDR3 protein: CASSLKGLDYGYTF. CDR3 coding DNA: TGTGCCAGCAGTTTAAAGGGGCTGGACTATGGCTACACCTTC.